The rows below give T cell receptor beta chains drawn from one sample of a study of response to subunit inactivated influenza vaccine. TCRdb used MiXCR to reprocess the RT-PCR reads, holding one entry per CDR3 protein. Here the sample spans about 500,000 distinct CDR3 sequences, 16% being singletons. Source: CD4+ T cells sorted from PBMCs, taken less than 30 months after vaccination. All receptors come from a man between 45 and 75 years old who received an inactivated influenza vaccine. CDR3s include the opening cysteine and the closing phenylalanine or tryptophan. A D gene is named only where the DNA matches it firmly. Not all rows give a size; the values are once, few, many and, for expanded clones, a class.

TRBJ2-1 - few TRBV27 CASSTQGGGEQFF TGTGCCAGCAGTACACAAGGGGGGGGTGAGCAGTTCTTC
TRBJ2-2 - few TRBV5-1 CASSMLRNTGELFF TGCGCCAGCAGCATGTTACGGAACACCGGGGAGCTGTTTTTT
TRBJ2-7 TRBD1 - TRBV5-5 CASSVSGTGTYEQYF TGTGCCAGCAGCGTGTCCGGGACAGGGACCTACGAGCAGTACTTC
TRBJ1-4 - - TRBV20-1 CSARAGGTHEKLFF TGCAGTGCTAGAGCTGGCGGGACGCATGAAAAACTGTTTTTT
TRBJ2-3 TRBD2 few TRBV10-3 CAIRGQDGREGADTQYF TGTGCCATCAGAGGACAGGATGGGCGGGAGGGCGCAGATACGCAGTATTTT
TRBJ2-3 - - TRBV12-3/TRBV12-4 CASSLGGGTYTQYF TGTGCCAGCAGTTTAGGAGGGGGTACATATACGCAGTATTTT
TRBJ2-7 TRBD2 - TRBV4-1 CASSLTSGTRSYEQYF TGCGCCAGCAGCCTAACGTCCGGGACTAGGAGCTACGAGCAGTACTTC
TRBJ1-1 TRBD1 - TRBV15 CATSDTTQDRGAFF TGTGCCACCAGCGACACCACACAGGACAGGGGAGCTTTCTTT
TRBJ2-7 - few TRBV7-8 CASSPLRLRSSYEQYF TGTGCCAGCAGCCCCCTTAGGCTGAGGAGCTCCTACGAGCAGTACTTC
TRBJ2-7 TRBD1 few TRBV7-8 CASSSRDRGSEQYF TGTGCCAGCAGCAGCAGGGACAGGGGATCCGAGCAGTACTTC
TRBJ1-6 TRBD1 - TRBV3-1 CASRHTGGNSPLHF TGTGCCAGCAGGCATACAGGGGGCAATTCACCCCTCCACTTT
TRBJ2-7 - few TRBV10-3 CAITASQAYEQYF TGTGCCATCACTGCTAGCCAAGCCTACGAGCAGTACTTC
TRBJ2-5 - few TRBV2 CASSEESRRETQYF TGTGCCAGCAGTGAAGAGAGTCGGAGGGAGACCCAGTACTTC
TRBJ2-7 - many TRBV4-1 CASSPRGTYEQYF TGCGCCAGCAGCCCCCGAGGTACCTACGAGCAGTACTTC
TRBJ2-5 TRBD2 few TRBV5-1 CASSLDGSGAQETQYF TGCGCCAGCAGCTTGGATGGTAGCGGGGCTCAAGAGACCCAGTACTTC
TRBJ1-1 TRBD1 few TRBV20-1 CSARDYRGREDTEAFF TGCAGTGCTAGAGATTACAGGGGGCGCGAGGACACTGAAGCTTTCTTT
TRBJ2-7 - - TRBV24-1 CATSTPTYEQYF TGTGCCACTTCGACACCTACCTACGAGCAGTACTTC
TRBJ2-3 TRBD1 few TRBV30 CAWSVKGASDTQYF TGTGCCTGGAGTGTTAAGGGGGCGTCAGATACGCAGTATTTT
TRBJ1-5 TRBD1 - TRBV20-1 CSARTGGTANQPQHF TGCAGTGCCAGGACAGGGGGCACGGCCAATCAGCCCCAGCATTTT
TRBJ2-5 TRBD1 - TRBV20-1 CSAIEQGAQETQYF TGCAGTGCTATAGAGCAGGGGGCCCAAGAGACCCAGTACTTC
TRBJ1-6 - few TRBV20-1 CSANGGSSKSPLHF TGCAGTGCCAACGGGGGGAGCTCAAAGTCACCCCTCCACTTT
TRBJ1-3 - few TRBV4-3 CASSQWTSGNTIYF TGCGCCAGCAGCCAATGGACGTCTGGAAACACCATATATTTT
TRBJ2-3 TRBD1 few TRBV18 CASSPRTGDTDTQYF TGTGCCAGCTCACCACGGACAGGGGACACAGATACGCAGTATTTT
TRBJ1-3 - few TRBV4-3 CASSQVVTAGIGNTIYF TGCGCCAGCAGCCAAGTTGTTACGGCAGGGATCGGAAACACCATATATTTT
TRBJ2-7 - few TRBV3-1 CASSQAGTGQYF TGTGCCAGCAGCCAGGCAGGGACGGGCCAGTACTTC
TRBJ1-1 TRBD1 few TRBV7-9 CASSFDRDRNTEAFF TGTGCCAGCAGCTTTGATAGGGACAGGAACACTGAAGCTTTCTTT
TRBJ2-7 - few TRBV19 CASRSGPEQYF TGTGCCAGTCGTAGTGGGCCCGAGCAGTACTTC
TRBJ2-7 TRBD1 - TRBV7-9 CASSAIPGQGTSEQYF TGTGCCAGCAGCGCCATTCCGGGACAGGGCACCTCCGAGCAGTACTTC
TRBJ2-7 - - TRBV20-1 CSARRDPSSYEQYF TGCAGTGCTAGAAGGGACCCAAGCTCCTACGAGCAGTACTTC
TRBJ1-2 - many TRBV20-1 CSARDGLGYGYTF TGCAGTGCTAGAGATGGGTTGGGATATGGCTACACCTTC
TRBJ2-5 - few TRBV20-1 CSARENIQETQYF TGCAGTGCTAGAGAGAACATCCAAGAGACCCAGTACTTC
TRBJ2-7 - few TRBV3-1 CASSQGQGLEQYF TGTGCCAGCAGCCAAGGCCAGGGGCTCGAGCAGTACTTC
TRBJ2-3 - few TRBV20-1 CSARVWGELSDTQYF TGCAGTGCTAGAGTGTGGGGGGAGTTGTCAGATACGCAGTATTTT
TRBJ2-7 TRBD1 - TRBV10-3 CAISEPGQGEYF TGTGCCATCAGTGAGCCGGGACAGGGGGAGTACTTC
TRBJ2-7 - - TRBV3-1 CASGRSGEQYF TGTGCCAGCGGGCGATCGGGCGAGCAGTACTTC
TRBJ2-5 - once TRBV29-1 CSVMRETQYF TGCAGCGTCATGAGGGAGACCCAGTACTTC
TRBJ2-1 TRBD2 few TRBV2 CASTMTSGRAPTYNEQFF TGTGCCAGCACCATGACTAGCGGGAGGGCCCCTACCTACAATGAGCAGTTCTTC
TRBJ2-3 - - TRBV5-1 CASSLGRGGGDTQYF TGCGCCAGCAGCTTGGGCAGGGGTGGTGGAGATACGCAGTATTTT
TRBJ2-7 TRBD1 - TRBV25-1 CASSESGVQGATYEQYF TGTGCCAGCAGCGAATCTGGGGTACAGGGGGCGACCTACGAGCAGTACTTC
TRBJ1-1 TRBD1 - TRBV20-1 CSARPKTGGGTEAFF TGCAGTGCTAGGCCAAAGACAGGGGGCGGCACTGAAGCTTTCTTT
TRBJ1-3 - - TRBV18 CASSPGIGGSGNTIYF TGTGCCAGCTCACCAGGGATCGGCGGCTCTGGAAACACCATATATTTT
TRBJ1-1 - few TRBV12-3/TRBV12-4 CASSFGQSTEAFF TGTGCCAGCAGTTTCGGACAGAGCACTGAAGCTTTCTTT
TRBJ2-6 - - TRBV5-1 CASSFPSGANVLTF TGCGCCAGCAGCTTCCCCTCTGGGGCCAACGTCCTGACTTTC
TRBJ2-5 - few TRBV4-2 CASSLYAGQETQYF TGTGCCAGCAGCCTCTACGCCGGCCAAGAGACCCAGTACTTC
TRBJ1-2 TRBD1 few TRBV12-3/TRBV12-4 CASSLVRGQTFYGYTF TGTGCCAGCAGTTTAGTTAGGGGACAGACTTTCTATGGCTACACCTTC
TRBJ2-1 TRBD2 - TRBV2 CASSGSGIEQFF TGTGCCAGCAGTGGCAGCGGGATCGAGCAGTTCTTC
TRBJ2-5 - - TRBV7-7 CASSKSAGVAETQYF TGTGCCAGCAGCAAAAGCGCAGGCGTCGCAGAGACCCAGTACTTC
TRBJ2-2 TRBD1 - TRBV5-1 CASSQTGQGNTGELFF TGCGCCAGCAGCCAGACGGGACAGGGGAACACCGGGGAGCTGTTTTTT
TRBJ2-1 TRBD1 many TRBV20-1 CSVPSDRENEQFF TGCAGTGTTCCGTCGGACAGGGAGAATGAGCAGTTCTTC
TRBJ2-1 - - TRBV20-1 CSARDWRGTTYNEQFF TGCAGTGCTAGAGATTGGAGGGGGACAACCTACAATGAGCAGTTCTTC
TRBJ1-2 - - TRBV4-2 CASSQDMGKSTTQGTF TGTGCCAGCAGCCAAGATATGGGAAAGTCAACTACTCAGGGGACCTTC
TRBJ1-2 - few TRBV20-1 CSARKGGYGYTF TGCAGTGCTAGAAAGGGGGGCTATGGCTACACCTTC
TRBJ1-1 TRBD1 many TRBV20-1 CSAQGQVRMRNTEAFF TGCAGTGCGCAGGGACAGGTGAGAATGCGGAACACTGAAGCTTTCTTT
TRBJ2-3 TRBD1 - TRBV20-1 CSATQGAGFDTQYF TGCAGTGCTACACAGGGGGCTGGATTCGATACGCAGTATTTT